This record looks at one T cell receptor (beta chain) sequence and its context. The entry originates in a study of T cell responses to AZD1222 COVID-19 vaccine. The CDR3 runs to 17 residues. The V gene lost 5 bases and the J gene lost 2 bases, with 19 bases spanning the gap. Germline V lookup: CDR1 SGHAT, CDR2 FQNNGV. Only in-frame clones appear in the TCRdb table, and some are missing; sequencing was by immunoSEQ multiplex PCR. Of 90,000 to 110,000 clones listed, more than 75% were seen once; the top ten hold 5%. The chain links TRBV11-2 to TRBJ1-3; weak D call: TRBD1 (5 bases). Sequences were derived from peripheral blood, sampled on day 0 of AZD1222 vaccination. The receptor was derived from an adult in good health. CDR3 in DNA: TGTGCCAGCAGCCTCCGGGCGGACATGGCCGCTGGAAACACCATATATTTT. This codes for CASSLRADMAAGNTIYF.